These T cell receptor beta chains were read from a single sample in a study of cytomegalovirus exposure and HLA in healthy donors. Libraries were prepared by immunoSEQ multiplex PCR; TCRdb keeps only in-frame clonotypes and omits some of them. The table lists about 200,000 clones, 70% to 90% of them singletons, with less than 0.4% in the top ten. Material for sequencing was PBMCs. The receptors here all came from a woman aged 25 to 39 in good health and CMV-seronegative. CDR3s include the opening cysteine and the closing phenylalanine or tryptophan. Each record gives: V gene, clone size, D gene, J gene, CDR3 protein, CDR3 DNA. The D gene is left open where the match is weak. The size of a clone is reported for some rows only, either as once, few or many, or as a class for expanded clones.

>TRBV4-1|.|.|TRBJ1-2
CASGHPPAGRHGYTF
TGCGCCAGCGGCCACCCCCCCGCGGGGAGGCATGGCTACACCTTC
>TRBV10-1|once|.|TRBJ2-3
CASSDEGGDGGTDTQYF
TGCGCCAGCAGTGATGAGGGCGGGGACGGCGGCACAGATACGCAGTATTTT
>TRBV11-2|.|TRBD1|TRBJ2-7
CASSLQGTGLYEQYF
TGTGCCAGCAGCTTACAAGGGACAGGGTTATACGAGCAGTACTTC
>TRBV2|.|.|TRBJ1-1
CASSADLGAEAFF
TGTGCCAGCAGTGCCGATCTAGGGGCTGAAGCTTTCTTT
>TRBV27|few|TRBD1|TRBJ2-2
CASGSSPGQGLPGELFF
TGTGCCAGCGGCTCATCTCCGGGACAGGGTCTCCCCGGGGAGCTGTTTTTT
>TRBV6-5|.|.|TRBJ2-1
CASKGGSYNEQFF
TGTGCCAGCAAGGGGGGGTCCTACAATGAGCAGTTCTTC
>TRBV6-5|.|.|TRBJ1-1
CASRPYTFHTEAFF
TGTGCCAGCAGACCTTACACCTTCCACACTGAAGCTTTCTTT
>TRBV7-8|.|TRBD1|TRBJ2-7
CASSKPGQALYEQYF
TGTGCCAGCAGTAAACCGGGACAGGCCCTCTACGAGCAGTACTTC
>TRBV10-3|.|TRBD2|TRBJ2-5
CAIWDYRQETQYF
TGTGCCATCTGGGACTACCGCCAAGAGACCCAGTACTTC
>TRBV29-1|.|.|TRBJ2-7
CSVLDSRSYEQYF
TGCAGCGTTCTGGACAGCCGCTCCTACGAGCAGTACTTC
>TRBV11-2|few|.|TRBJ1-4
CASSAQSGRTNEKLFF
TGTGCCAGCAGCGCCCAATCGGGGAGGACTAATGAAAAACTGTTTTTT
>TRBV2|.|TRBD2|TRBJ2-1
CASSSQRGSYNEQFF
TGTGCCAGCAGTTCTCAGCGGGGGTCCTACAATGAGCAGTTCTTC
>TRBV27|.|.|TRBJ2-7
CASSLSAGRIPYEQYF
TGTGCCAGCAGTTTATCTGCTGGGCGAATACCCTACGAGCAGTACTTC
>TRBV7-9|.|.|TRBJ1-3
CASSLVPNSGNTIYF
TGTGCCAGCAGCTTAGTCCCAAACTCTGGAAACACCATATATTTT
>TRBV4-2|once|TRBD2|TRBJ2-5
CASSQLGTSGRAGETQYF
TGTGCCAGCAGCCAACTTGGGACTAGCGGGAGGGCTGGTGAGACCCAGTACTTC
>TRBV28|.|.|TRBJ1-3
CASSLAAGKGTIYF
TGTGCCAGCAGCCTAGCGGCGGGGAAAGGCACCATATATTTT
>TRBV19|.|TRBD2|TRBJ2-3
CASRAGGEHTDTQYF
TGTGCCAGTCGGGCGGGGGGCGAACACACAGATACGCAGTATTTT
>TRBV5-1|.|TRBD1|TRBJ2-7
CASSGTGGQYEQYF
TGCGCCAGCAGCGGGACAGGGGGTCAGTACGAGCAGTACTTC
>TRBV7-8|.|.|TRBJ2-3
CASSLIVVKDSSTDTQYF
TGTGCCAGCAGCTTAATAGTGGTCAAGGACTCTAGCACAGATACGCAGTATTTT
>TRBV29-1|.|TRBD1|TRBJ2-4
CSVGGQGRNIQYF
TGCAGCGTTGGGGGACAGGGTCGGAACATTCAGTACTTC
>TRBV14|.|.|TRBJ1-1
CASSQNPGNTEAFF
TGTGCCAGCAGCCAGAATCCAGGGAACACTGAAGCTTTCTTT
>TRBV5-1|.|.|TRBJ2-1
CASSSDNEQFF
TGCGCCAGCAGCTCAGACAATGAGCAGTTCTTC
>TRBV29-1|once|.|TRBJ2-7
CSVAQGSYEQYF
TGCAGCGTTGCACAGGGATCCTACGAGCAGTACTTC
>TRBV28|.|.|TRBJ2-2
CASSFGGAAGTGELFF
TGTGCCAGCAGTTTTGGCGGGGCGGCGGGGACCGGGGAGCTGTTTTTT
>TRBV2|.|.|TRBJ2-7
CASSGDLASYEQYF
TGTGCCAGCAGCGGGGACTTGGCCTCCTACGAGCAGTACTTC
>TRBV11-3|.|TRBD2|TRBJ2-1
CASSLGLAGGPRNEQFF
TGTGCCAGCAGCTTAGGGCTAGCGGGAGGGCCACGGAATGAGCAGTTCTTC
>TRBV9|.|TRBD1|TRBJ2-2
CASSAQGARTGELFF
TGTGCCAGCAGCGCGCAGGGGGCGAGGACCGGGGAGCTGTTTTTT
>TRBV28|.|TRBD1|TRBJ1-1
CASTHTGTGSLNTEAFF
TGTGCCAGCACCCACACCGGGACAGGGTCCCTGAACACTGAAGCTTTCTTT
>TRBV11-3|.|TRBD1|TRBJ2-1
CASSLSGQGYNEQFF
TGTGCCAGCAGCTTAAGCGGACAGGGCTACAATGAGCAGTTCTTC
>TRBV27|few|.|TRBJ1-1
CASRRGGNTEAFF
TGTGCCAGCCGAAGGGGCGGTAACACTGAAGCTTTCTTT
>TRBV7-9|.|.|TRBJ1-1
CASSLLAGNTEAFF
TGTGCCAGCAGCTTACTAGCTGGGAACACTGAAGCTTTCTTT
>TRBV7-8|.|TRBD1|TRBJ1-1
CASEEGANTEAFF
TGTGCCAGCGAGGAGGGGGCAAACACTGAAGCTTTCTTT
>TRBV5-1|few|.|TRBJ1-1
CASSDRVNPEAFF
TGCGCCAGCAGCGATCGGGTTAACCCTGAAGCTTTCTTT
>TRBV19|once|.|TRBJ1-2
CASSIPPATLIYDGYGYTF
TGTGCCAGTAGTATCCCTCCGGCAACCTTAATATACGACGGGTATGGCTACACCTTC
>TRBV7-9|.|TRBD2|TRBJ2-5
CASSPTRTGGPGETQYF
TGTGCCAGCAGCCCAACGAGAACGGGGGGGCCAGGGGAGACCCAGTACTTC
>TRBV2|.|TRBD2|TRBJ2-2
CASMRGLAGAEGGELFF
TGTGCCAGCATGCGAGGACTAGCGGGAGCGGAGGGCGGGGAGCTGTTTTTT
>TRBV29-1|.|.|TRBJ1-1
CSVEWEAEAFF
TGCAGCGTTGAATGGGAGGCTGAAGCTTTCTTT
>TRBV4-1|.|.|TRBJ2-3
CASSPLGPSKDTQYF
TGCGCCAGCAGCCCCCTGGGGCCCTCGAAGGATACGCAGTATTTT
>TRBV5-1|once|.|TRBJ1-1
CASSPRAGMNTEAFF
TGCGCCAGCAGCCCGCGGGCCGGGATGAACACTGAAGCTTTCTTT
>TRBV18|once|.|TRBJ2-1
CASSPNYILNREQFF
TGTGCCAGCTCACCAAACTATATCCTTAACAGGGAGCAGTTCTTC
>TRBV5-1|.|.|TRBJ1-1
CASSLDGRGWTEAFF
TGCGCCAGCAGCTTGGATGGCAGGGGTTGGACTGAAGCTTTCTTT
>TRBV11-2|.|TRBD1|TRBJ1-4
CATRVTGGSTNEKLFF
TGTGCCACCCGGGTAACAGGGGGCTCAACTAATGAAAAACTGTTTTTT
>TRBV10-3|.|TRBD2|TRBJ2-7
CAISEPGGSTHEQYF
TGTGCCATCAGTGAGCCAGGCGGGAGTACCCACGAGCAGTACTTC
>TRBV5-1|.|TRBD1|TRBJ2-2
CASSSRTGTNTGELFF
TGCGCCAGCAGCTCTCGGACAGGGACGAACACCGGGGAGCTGTTTTTT
>TRBV21-1|once|.|TRBJ1-1
CASSKGGVEGQGAPAGAFF
TGTGCCAGCAGCAAAGGGGGGGTTGAGGGACAGGGGGCCCCGGCGGGAGCTTTCTTT
>TRBV7-2|.|.|TRBJ2-5
CASSLVQISGVWETQYF
TGTGCCAGCAGCTTAGTTCAGATCTCGGGGGTTTGGGAGACCCAGTACTTC
>TRBV7-2|.|TRBD2|TRBJ2-7
CASSPGLASYEQYF
TGTGCCAGCAGCCCGGGACTAGCCTCCTACGAGCAGTACTTC
>TRBV7-2|.|.|TRBJ2-1
CASSYDRSSSYNEQFF
TGTGCCAGCAGCTACGACAGGTCGAGCTCCTACAATGAGCAGTTCTTC
>TRBV7-6|.|.|TRBJ2-7
CASSFTPAYEQYF
TGTGCCAGCAGCTTTACGCCAGCCTACGAGCAGTACTTC
>TRBV7-6|.|TRBD1|TRBJ2-7
CASSSANRGEQYF
TGTGCCAGCAGCTCAGCTAACAGGGGCGAGCAGTACTTC
>TRBV28|.|.|TRBJ1-6
CASSFRDYNSPLHF
TGTGCCAGCAGTTTTCGGGACTATAATTCACCCCTCCACTTT
>TRBV11-3|.|TRBD2|TRBJ2-2
CASSLGLAGNTGELFF
TGTGCCAGCAGCTTAGGGCTAGCGGGAAACACCGGGGAGCTGTTTTTT
>TRBV10-3|once|.|TRBJ1-5
CAISESRGMGNQPQHF
TGTGCCATCAGTGAGTCTAGGGGAATGGGCAATCAGCCCCAGCATTTT
>TRBV7-9|.|.|TRBJ2-6
CASSFLGGDSGANVLTF
TGTGCCAGCAGCTTCCTAGGGGGGGACTCTGGGGCCAACGTCCTGACTTTC
>TRBV5-1|.|.|TRBJ1-1
CASSPLSIPNTEAFF
TGCGCCAGCAGCCCCCTCAGTATTCCGAACACTGAAGCTTTCTTT